This T cell receptor beta chain was documented in a study of T cells in Graves' hyperthyroidism and ophthalmopathy (dated 2019 in TCRdb). Concerning the study at large: Peripheral blood was sampled at the time of initial diagnosis, prior to any treatment. To identify distinguishing TCR V-J signatures, a discovery cohort of 90 to 100 patients was used, comprising 40 to 45 with Graves' ophthalmopathy and approximately 57 with stable Graves' hyperthyroidism. Prospective prediction of ophthalmopathy was tested in an independent validation cohort of 18 to 20 hyperthyroidism patients and some 17 patients who later progressed to ophthalmopathy. For training and testing, the 100 or so patients in the discovery cohort were randomly divided in a 7:3 ratio. The study also compared thyroid tissue and blood T-cell repertoires from more than 5 Graves' hyperthyroidism patients. After blood sampling, hyperthyroidism patients were treated with methimazole at a starting dose of 30 mg daily, and ophthalmopathy patients were treated with high-dose intravenous methylprednisolone. The paper reports TCR Vbeta CDR3 sequencing of some 140 peripheral blood samples: some 44 ophthalmopathy, 75 to 80 hyperthyroidism and approximately 17 progressor patients. What the study reported, not specific to this receptor: Sample size was not statistically predetermined, and investigators were not blinded to group allocation. A 13 V-J signature model separated ophthalmopathy from stable hyperthyroidism, with just over 85% sensitivity and 81.08% specificity in cross-validation and 80%/75% in testing. Most expanded thyroid clonotypes (frequency above 0.001) were also detected in blood, suggesting blood repertoires may reflect thyroid immune responses. In validation, the model predicted progression to ophthalmopathy with approximately 70% sensitivity and around 72% specificity, a median of about 6.7 months before onset.

Trimming at the junction amounts to 10 bases on V and 3 bases on J, and the germline ends lie 9 bases apart. The cysteine opens and the phenylalanine closes a CDR3 of 11 amino acids. Only CDR3 DNA remains: 33 bases, in frame from the first base. The germline V gene encodes CDR1 MDHEN and CDR2 SYDVKM. The TCR beta CDR3 regions were amplified from the RNA transcripts. For the first round of RT-PCR on the TCR CDR3, the HTBI primer set was used together with the Qiagen OneStep RT-PCR kit. Libraries were constructed in a second round of multiplex PCR, after which size selection and purification were carried out. Sequencing of the libraries was done on an Illumina HiSeq2000 using paired-end 100 bp reads. As for how the authors treated the data: SOAPnuke was used to process the raw data, removing reads that contained adapters or uncalled bases, had a mean Phred below 15, or lacked an exact match to the constant primer or identifier. COPE v1.2.5 was used to merge the high-quality paired reads, and each unique nucleotide sequence was defined as a clonotype. MiTCR v1.1 was used to align clonotypes to the IMGT TRBV, TRBD and TRBJ reference segments. The analysis included only V-J combinations with a frequency above 0.0001, which together covered about 99% of the repertoires. A TCS score was defined as the ratio between F50 (clonal expansion) and ExV (chaos), using BLOSUM62-based TCRdist between CDR3 peptides within each V-J. Welch's t-statistics and random forest reduced approximately 520 V-J features to 13, which were used in a naive Bayes classifier (R e1071). Starting from the raw public reads, TCRdb applied fastp trimming at Q25, assembled clones with MiXCR and retained in-frame beta chains. Rows with a matching CDR3 protein are joined into one entry that keeps the most common DNA and genes. It is TCRdb's table, rather than the study itself, that gives the V and J calls and clone size. The sample profile shows fewer than 350,000 distinct CDR3 sequences; less than 15% of them were found once. Of the sample, almost 8% is held by the ten largest clones.

Hyperthyroidism patients were newly diagnosed, with disease duration under 2 months, and aged 18 to 65 years. Exclusion was applied to patients with uncontrolled infections, other autoimmune diseases, pregnancy or lactation. Diagnoses were based on clinical symptoms, serum thyroxine and TRAb, thyroid ultrasound and orbital computed tomography. Blood from progressor patients was collected at the time of first diagnosis with hyperthyroidism, before any ophthalmopathy symptoms had appeared. PBMCs were separated from approximately 10 ml of fresh peripheral blood using Ficoll-Paque density gradient centrifugation. Progressor patients were first diagnosed with Graves' hyperthyroidism and then developed ophthalmopathy during follow-up. Trizol reagent was used to extract total RNA, and RNA quality was then checked on an Agilent 2100 Bioanalyzer. A remark on this clonotype: Its antigen remains undetermined. Per-base quality was not reported, and no clone a single base away is much larger than it.

The TCR originated in a young woman with Graves' hyperthyroidism that later progressed to Graves' ophthalmopathy. This sequence uses TRBV28 and TRBJ1-2, with no confident D gene call. Sequencing used blood. This receptor has the CDR3 CANRGDYGYTF. DNA sequence: TGTGCCAACCGGGGTGACTATGGCTACACCTTC.